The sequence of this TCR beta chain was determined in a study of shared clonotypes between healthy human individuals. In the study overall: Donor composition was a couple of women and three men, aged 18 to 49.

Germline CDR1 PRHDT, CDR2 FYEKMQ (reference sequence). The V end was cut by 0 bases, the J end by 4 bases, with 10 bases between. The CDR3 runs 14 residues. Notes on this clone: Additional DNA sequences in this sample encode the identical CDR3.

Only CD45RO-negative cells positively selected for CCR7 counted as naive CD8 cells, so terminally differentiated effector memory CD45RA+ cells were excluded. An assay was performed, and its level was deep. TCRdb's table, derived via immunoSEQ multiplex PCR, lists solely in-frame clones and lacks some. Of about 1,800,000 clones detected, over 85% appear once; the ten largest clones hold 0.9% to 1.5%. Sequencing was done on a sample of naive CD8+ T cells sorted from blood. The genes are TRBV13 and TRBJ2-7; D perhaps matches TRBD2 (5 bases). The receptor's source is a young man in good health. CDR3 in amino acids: CASSLGGSGYEQYF. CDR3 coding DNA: TGTGCCAGCAGCTTAGGTGGGAGTGGGTACGAGCAGTACTTC.